The clone carrying this TCR beta chain was seen once. What it binds is unknown. The entry originates in a study of shared clonotypes between healthy human individuals. Study observations and caveats: Clonotypes shared by all four sorted-subset donors had higher generation probabilities than non-shared clonotypes. In general, naive subsets displayed greater estimated richness than memory subsets did.

Generated by immunoSEQ multiplex PCR, the TCRdb table keeps only in-frame clones and is missing some. The table lists 550,000 to 800,000 clones, less than 95% of them singletons. Germline assignment: CDR1 MDHEN and CDR2 SYDVKM. Between the trimmed V and J ends, which lost 2 bases and 6 bases, there was a span of 13 bases. This CDR3 region has 14 residues. This chain links TRBV28 with TRBJ2-5, with D possibly matching TRBD1 (5 bases). The sequenced material came from memory CD8+ T cells from PBMCs. Stated subset: CD45RO+ cells pooled with CCR7-negative TemRA cells. The receptor comes from a man younger than 35 in good health. Some clones in this sample may be carry-over from other donors' samples. The CDR3 spells CASSLGVRVQTQYF. The CDR3 region has the DNA TGTGCCAGCAGTTTAGGGGTCAGGGTGCAGACCCAGTACTTC.